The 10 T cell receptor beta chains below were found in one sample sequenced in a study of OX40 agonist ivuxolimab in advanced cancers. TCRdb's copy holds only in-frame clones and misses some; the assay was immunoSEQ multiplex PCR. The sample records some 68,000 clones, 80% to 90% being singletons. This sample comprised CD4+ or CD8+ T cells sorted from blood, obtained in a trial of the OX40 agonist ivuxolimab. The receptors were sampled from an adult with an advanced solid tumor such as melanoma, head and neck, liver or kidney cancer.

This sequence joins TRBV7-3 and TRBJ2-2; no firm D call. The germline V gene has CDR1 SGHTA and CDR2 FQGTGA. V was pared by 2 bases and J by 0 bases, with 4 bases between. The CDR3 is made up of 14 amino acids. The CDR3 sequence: CASSLVANTGELFF. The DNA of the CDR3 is TGTGCCAGCAGCTTAGTTGCGAACACCGGGGAGCTGTTTTTT.

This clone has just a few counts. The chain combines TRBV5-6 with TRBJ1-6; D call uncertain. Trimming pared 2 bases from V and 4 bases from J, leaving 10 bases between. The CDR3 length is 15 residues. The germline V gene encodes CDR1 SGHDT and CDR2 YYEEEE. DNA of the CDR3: TGTGCCAGCAGCTTAGGCCGCCATTATAATTCACCCCTCCACTTT. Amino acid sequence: CASSLGRHYNSPLHF.

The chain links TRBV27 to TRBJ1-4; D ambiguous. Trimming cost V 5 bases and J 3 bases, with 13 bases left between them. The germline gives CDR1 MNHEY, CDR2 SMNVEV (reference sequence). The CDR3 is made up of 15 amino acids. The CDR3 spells CASSPQTRPNEKLFF. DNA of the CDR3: TGTGCCAGCAGTCCCCAGACACGTCCTAATGAAAAACTGTTTTTT. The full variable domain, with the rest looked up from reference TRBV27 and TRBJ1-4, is EAQVTQNPRYLITVTGKKLTVTCSQNMNHEYMSWYRQDPGLGLRQIYYSMNVEVTDKGDVPEGYKVSRKEKRNFPLILESPSPNQTSLYFCASSPQTRPNEKLFFGSGTQLSVL.

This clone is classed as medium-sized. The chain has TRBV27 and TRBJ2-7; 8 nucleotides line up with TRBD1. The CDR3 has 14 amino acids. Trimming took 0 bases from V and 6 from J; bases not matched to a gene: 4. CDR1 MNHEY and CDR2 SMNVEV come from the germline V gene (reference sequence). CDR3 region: CASSLSDRGREQYF. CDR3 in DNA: TGTGCCAGCAGTTTATCCGACAGGGGCCGCGAGCAGTACTTC.

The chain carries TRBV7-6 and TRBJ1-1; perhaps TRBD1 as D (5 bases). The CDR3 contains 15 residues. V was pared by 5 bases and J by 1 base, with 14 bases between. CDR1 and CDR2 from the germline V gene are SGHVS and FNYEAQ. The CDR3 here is CASSPSGHPNTEAFF. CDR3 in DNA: TGTGCCAGCAGCCCAAGCGGACACCCGAACACTGAAGCTTTCTTT.

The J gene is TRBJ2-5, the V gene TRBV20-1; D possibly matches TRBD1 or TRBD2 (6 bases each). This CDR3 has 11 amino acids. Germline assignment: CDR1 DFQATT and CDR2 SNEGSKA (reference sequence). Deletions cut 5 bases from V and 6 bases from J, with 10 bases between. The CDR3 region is CSARGLKTQYF. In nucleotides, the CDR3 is TGCAGTGCTCGGGGGCTGAAGACCCAGTACTTC.

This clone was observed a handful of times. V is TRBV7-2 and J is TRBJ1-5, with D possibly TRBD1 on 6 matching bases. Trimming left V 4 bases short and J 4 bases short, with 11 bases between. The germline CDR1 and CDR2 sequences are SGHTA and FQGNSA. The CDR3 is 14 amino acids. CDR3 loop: CASSSATGNQPQHF. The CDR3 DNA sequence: TGTGCCAGCAGCTCAGCCACAGGGAATCAGCCCCAGCATTTT.

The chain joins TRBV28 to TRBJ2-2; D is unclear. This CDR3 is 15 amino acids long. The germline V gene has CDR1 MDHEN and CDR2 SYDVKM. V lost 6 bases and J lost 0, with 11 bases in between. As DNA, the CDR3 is TGTGCCAGCAGGGCGGCAGGCGCGAACACCGGGGAGCTGTTTTTT. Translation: CASRAAGANTGELFF.

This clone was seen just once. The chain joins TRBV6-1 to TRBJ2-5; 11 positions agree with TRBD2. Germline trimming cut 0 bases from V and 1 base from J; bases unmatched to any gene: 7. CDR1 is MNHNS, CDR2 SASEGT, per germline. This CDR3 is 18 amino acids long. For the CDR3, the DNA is TGTGCCAGCAGTGAAGCTTTTCGACTAGCGGGGTTCCAAGAGACCCAGTACTTC. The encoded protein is CASSEAFRLAGFQETQYF.

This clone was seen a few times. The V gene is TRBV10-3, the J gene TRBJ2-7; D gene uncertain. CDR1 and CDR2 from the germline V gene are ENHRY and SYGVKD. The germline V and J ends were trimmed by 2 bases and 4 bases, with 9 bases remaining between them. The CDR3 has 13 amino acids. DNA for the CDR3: TGTGCCATCAGTGAGGCAACCATGTACGAGCAGTACTTC. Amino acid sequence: CAISEATMYEQYF.